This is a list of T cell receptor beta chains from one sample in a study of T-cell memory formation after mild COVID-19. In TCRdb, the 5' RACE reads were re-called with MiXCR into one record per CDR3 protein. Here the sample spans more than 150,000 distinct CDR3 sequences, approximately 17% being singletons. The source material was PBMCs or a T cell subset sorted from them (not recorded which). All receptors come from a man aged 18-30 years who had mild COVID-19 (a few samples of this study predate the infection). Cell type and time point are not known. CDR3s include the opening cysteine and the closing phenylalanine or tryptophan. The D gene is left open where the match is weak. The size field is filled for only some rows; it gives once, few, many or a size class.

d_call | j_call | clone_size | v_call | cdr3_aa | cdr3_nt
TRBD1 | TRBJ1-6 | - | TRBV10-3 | CAISVETGTSPLHF | TGTGCCATCAGCGTCGAGACAGGGACATCACCCCTCCACTTT
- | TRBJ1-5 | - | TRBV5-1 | CASSLRPSEGQPQHF | TGCGCCAGCAGCTTGAGACCTTCGGAGGGTCAGCCCCAGCATTTT
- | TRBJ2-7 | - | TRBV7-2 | CASSSMPGPFVQYF | TGTGCCAGCAGCTCCATGCCGGGACCTTTTGTCCAGTACTTC
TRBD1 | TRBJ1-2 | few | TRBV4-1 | CASSQEGTGADGYTF | TGCGCCAGCAGCCAAGAAGGGACAGGGGCAGATGGCTACACCTTC
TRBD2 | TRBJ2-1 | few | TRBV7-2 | CASRPGGVPGNEQFF | TGTGCCAGCAGGCCTGGGGGGGTCCCTGGAAATGAGCAGTTCTTC
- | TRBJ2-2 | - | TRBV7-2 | CASSRDANTGELFF | TGTGCCAGCAGCCGGGACGCGAACACCGGGGAGCTGTTTTTT
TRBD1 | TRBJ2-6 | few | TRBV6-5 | CASSYWLVGQGAGANVLTF | TGTGCCAGCAGTTACTGGCTTGTCGGACAGGGGGCTGGGGCCAACGTCCTGACTTTC
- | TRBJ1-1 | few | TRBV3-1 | CASSREYGEAFF | TGTGCCAGCAGCCGGGAGTATGGTGAAGCTTTCTTT
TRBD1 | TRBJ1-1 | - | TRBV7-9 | CASSPRQGYGNTEAFF | TGTGCCAGCAGCCCCCGACAGGGTTACGGGAACACTGAAGCTTTCTTT
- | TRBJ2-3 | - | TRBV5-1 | CASSLLGPRTADTQYF | TGCGCCAGCAGCTTGCTGGGACCACGAACCGCAGATACGCAGTATTTT
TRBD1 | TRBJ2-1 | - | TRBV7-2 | CASGDRASSYNEQFF | TGTGCCAGCGGGGACAGGGCAAGCTCCTACAATGAGCAGTTCTTC
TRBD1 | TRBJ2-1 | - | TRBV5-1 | CASSLRDSHNEQFF | TGCGCCAGCAGCTTGCGGGACAGCCACAATGAGCAGTTCTTC
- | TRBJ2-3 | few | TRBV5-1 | CASSLHLEEADTQYF | TGCGCCAGCAGCTTGCACCTAGAAGAGGCAGATACGCAGTATTTT
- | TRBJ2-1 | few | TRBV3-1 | CASSRAGQGSGREQFF | TGTGCCAGCAGCCGAGCGGGGCAGGGGTCAGGACGTGAGCAGTTCTTC